These T cell receptor beta chains were read from a single sample in a study of vaccination and CD4 T cells after COVID-19. Antigen specificity for these receptors is unknown. From the PCR reads, TCRdb called clonotypes with MiXCR, one entry per CDR3 protein. The sample lists some 4,000 distinct CDR3 sequences, about 38% occurring once. Material: CD4+ T cells from blood, cultured in vitro. All receptors derive from a human donor who had recovered from COVID-19. Each CDR3 is given with its conserved first and last residue. The D gene is left open where the match is weak. For some rows the clone size is stated as once, few or many, or as a class when expanded; others skip it.

TRBV5-1	TRBJ2-3	TRBD2	-	TGCGCCAGCAGCGAACCTAGCGGGAGTGGGGGAGATACGCAGTATTTT	CASSEPSGSGGDTQYF
TRBV19	TRBJ2-3	TRBD2	once	TGTGCCAGTAGTGTTTATAGCGGGACCCGCACAGATACGCAGTATTTT	CASSVYSGTRTDTQYF
TRBV7-2	TRBJ2-2	TRBD2	few	TGTGCCAGCAGATCACTAGCGACCGGGGAGCTGTTTTTT	CASRSLATGELFF
TRBV7-9	TRBJ2-1	-	once	TGTGCCAGCAGCTTAGAATCGTCACGGGGAGGTAATGAGCAGTTCTTC	CASSLESSRGGNEQFF
TRBV19	TRBJ1-5	-	-	TGTGCCAGTAGTAAAGGGGGGGCGGCGAGTCAGCCCCAGCATTTT	CASSKGGAASQPQHF
TRBV10-3	TRBJ2-7	TRBD2	-	TGTGCCATCAGTGGAGACAGCGGGAGGGCCTACGAGCAGTACTTC	CAISGDSGRAYEQYF
TRBV4-1	TRBJ2-3	TRBD2	-	TGCGCCAGCAGCCAAGATGGTAGCGGGGTCACAGATACGCAGTATTTT	CASSQDGSGVTDTQYF
TRBV7-2	TRBJ2-7	TRBD2	few	TGTGCCAGCAGCTTTAGCGGGAGGGCCAACTACGAGCAGTACTTC	CASSFSGRANYEQYF
TRBV20-1	TRBJ2-4	TRBD2	few	TGCAGTGCTAGAGATCTTGCGGGAGGGGCCAAAAACATTCAGTACTTC	CSARDLAGGAKNIQYF
TRBV6-5	TRBJ2-3	TRBD2	few	TGTGCCAGCAGTTATAGCGGGATCCCCACAGATACGCAGTATTTT	CASSYSGIPTDTQYF
TRBV7-8	TRBJ2-5	-	-	TGTGCCAGCAGCTTAGCTGTGGTGGGTGAGACCCAGTACTTC	CASSLAVVGETQYF
TRBV7-7	TRBJ2-5	-	few	TGTGCTAGCAGCTCCCAGCGGGACCAAGAGACCCAGTACTTC	CASSSQRDQETQYF
TRBV27	TRBJ2-5	-	few	TGTGCCAGCAGTTTAATCGGGAGACAAGAGACCCAGTACTTC	CASSLIGRQETQYF
TRBV7-9	TRBJ1-1	-	few	TGTGCCAGCAGCTGGACAGTTAACACTGAAGCTTTCTTT	CASSWTVNTEAFF
TRBV5-4	TRBJ1-5	-	few	TGTGCCAGCAGCCCGGGCCGCAATCAGCCCCAGCATTTT	CASSPGRNQPQHF
TRBV12-3/TRBV12-4	TRBJ2-7	TRBD1	-	TGTGCCAGCAGTTTTCGGGACAGCTCCTACGAGCAGTACTTC	CASSFRDSSYEQYF
TRBV20-1	TRBJ1-4	-	few	TGCAGTGCTATAGCGCAGGGTGAGGAAAAACTGTTTTTT	CSAIAQGEEKLFF
TRBV20-1	TRBJ2-6	-	-	TGCAGTGCTGGCGGGACCGCTGGGGCCAACGTCCTGACTTTC	CSAGGTAGANVLTF
TRBV12-3/TRBV12-4	TRBJ2-5	-	-	TGTGCCAGCAGTCCGAACCGGGTGCAAGAGACCCAGTACTTC	CASSPNRVQETQYF
TRBV30	TRBJ2-7	TRBD1	medium-sized	TGTGCCTGGAGTGAGGACAGGTACGAGCAGTACTTC	CAWSEDRYEQYF
TRBV2	TRBJ2-3	-	few	TGTGCCAGCAGGGAATCAATGGCGGGGTTCCAATTATCAGATACGCAGTATTTT	CASRESMAGFQLSDTQYF
TRBV18	TRBJ2-5	-	-	TGTGCCAGCTCCCCAAGCGGGTACCAAGAGACCCAGTACTTC	CASSPSGYQETQYF
TRBV20-1	TRBJ2-5	-	-	TGCAGTGCTAGAGATACTGCCAGGATCCAAGAGACCCAGTACTTC	CSARDTARIQETQYF
TRBV18	TRBJ2-7	TRBD1	-	TGTGCCAGCTCTCCCATCGACAGGGTCGAGCAGTACTTC	CASSPIDRVEQYF
TRBV20-1	TRBJ2-7	-	-	TGCAGTGCTAGAGACCAGGGGCCGACCGGGACTACCTACGAGCAGTACTTC	CSARDQGPTGTTYEQYF
TRBV20-1	TRBJ2-7	TRBD2	-	TGCAGTGCGTGGACTAGCGGGACGGACGAGCAGTACTTC	CSAWTSGTDEQYF
TRBV6-5	TRBJ1-1	-	-	TGTGCCAGCAGTTATAGGGGGTACACTGAAGCTTTCTTT	CASSYRGYTEAFF
TRBV11-3	TRBJ1-2	TRBD1	few	TGTGCCAGCAGCTCGCAGACAGGGGGGAACTATGGCTACACCTTC	CASSSQTGGNYGYTF
TRBV5-4	TRBJ2-2	-	few	TGTGCCAGCAGAAATGATTTGTCGGGCGGGGAGCTGTTTTTT	CASRNDLSGGELFF
TRBV7-2	TRBJ1-2	-	-	TGTGCCAGCAGCTTAATGGGGGGTCGCGGCTACACCTTC	CASSLMGGRGYTF
TRBV19	TRBJ2-7	-	-	TGTGCCAGTAGTATAGGACCGCCCTACGAGCAGTACTTC	CASSIGPPYEQYF
TRBV6-4	TRBJ2-3	TRBD2	-	TGTGCCAGCAGCTCCGGACTAGCGGGAAGTGATACGCAGTATTTT	CASSSGLAGSDTQYF
TRBV5-6	TRBJ2-3	-	-	TGTGCCAGCAGCTTGGTCGGGGGCCGAGATACGCAGTATTTT	CASSLVGGRDTQYF
TRBV18	TRBJ2-2	-	once	TGTGCCAGCTCACCCAGGCGGCGGGACGACGGGGAGCTGTTTTTT	CASSPRRRDDGELFF
TRBV11-3	TRBJ2-2	-	-	TGTGCCAGCAGCTTCACAGGGCCCGGGGAGCTGTTTTTT	CASSFTGPGELFF
TRBV24-1	TRBJ2-3	-	-	TGTGCCACCAGTGACGCCTCTCGGGCAGGGGCCCTCACAGATACGCAGTATTTT	CATSDASRAGALTDTQYF
TRBV5-1	TRBJ2-1	-	-	TGCGCCAGCAGCTTGTTCCCGGGACACAACAATGAGCAGTTCTTC	CASSLFPGHNNEQFF
TRBV20-1	TRBJ2-1	-	-	TGCAGTGCTAGGAGCGGTGCGGGGTACAATGAGCAGTTCTTC	CSARSGAGYNEQFF
TRBV20-1	TRBJ1-1	-	few	TGCAGTGCTAGAGATTACGGGAACACTGAAGCTTTCTTT	CSARDYGNTEAFF
TRBV19	TRBJ2-3	-	once	TGTGCCAGTGCGATGGGCGGGAGCACAGATACGCAGTATTTT	CASAMGGSTDTQYF
TRBV20-1	TRBJ1-2	-	-	TGCAGTGCCCCAAGGGCCGGGCTGATAGATGGCTACACCTTC	CSAPRAGLIDGYTF
TRBV20-1	TRBJ1-2	-	few	TGCAGTGCCCAGATTAAGGGGGGCATTGGGGGTGGCTACACCTTC	CSAQIKGGIGGGYTF
TRBV20-1	TRBJ1-5	-	-	TGCAGTGCCACCCTGTCAGGGGACCAGCCCCAGCATTTT	CSATLSGDQPQHF
TRBV2	TRBJ2-1	TRBD2	once	TGTGCCAGCCAACTAGCGGGAGTGGACAATGAGCAGTTCTTC	CASQLAGVDNEQFF
TRBV9	TRBJ2-1	-	-	TGTGCCAGCAGCGTAGATACTAGCATCGCTGGGGATGAGCAGTTCTTC	CASSVDTSIAGDEQFF